Each of the 4 T cell receptor beta chains below was sequenced from the same sample in a study of T cell repertoires in cytomegalovirus infection. From the reads, TCRdb called clonotypes with MiXCR, one entry per CDR3 protein. The data hold roughly 500,000 distinct CDR3 sequences, with more than 15% observed a single time. Sequencing was carried out using CD8+ T cells from PBMCs. These receptor sequences come from a human donor in good health (CMV status not recorded). Some clones in this sample may be carry-over from other donors' samples.

This clonotype was observed at least ten times. This chain uses TRBV7-8 with TRBJ2-5; the D gene could be TRBD1 or TRBD2 (5 bases each). The V end was cut by 2 bases, the J end by 2 bases, with 12 bases between. Germline CDR1 SGHVS, CDR2 FQNEAQ. This CDR3 has 15 amino acids. CDR3 nucleotides: TGTGCCAGCAGCTTACGAGGGGCGCAACAAGAGACCCAGTACTTC. Translated, it gives CASSLRGAQQETQYF.

This clonotype was observed a handful of times. The J gene is TRBJ2-7, the V gene TRBV4-2, with 9 positions matching TRBD2. Trimming cost V 2 bases and J 3 bases; bases outside gene matches: 11. From germline, CDR1 is LGHNA and CDR2 YNFKEQ. The CDR3 is 17 amino acids. CDR3 amino acids: CASSQKGVAGANYEQYF. Written as DNA, the CDR3 is TGTGCCAGCAGCCAAAAGGGGGTAGCGGGGGCCAACTACGAGCAGTACTTC.

This chain connects TRBV2 to TRBJ2-7; D possibly corresponds to TRBD1 (6 bases). The germline CDR1 and CDR2 sequences are SNHLY and FYNNEI. V dropped 8 bases and J dropped 5 bases, with 13 bases sitting between them. There are 12 residues in the CDR3. The CDR3 region is CASLTGLDEQYF. The CDR3 DNA follows: TGTGCCAGCCTAACAGGGTTGGACGAGCAGTACTTC.

This clonotype was recorded a few times. The gene calls are TRBV20-1 and TRBJ2-1, with 11 bases identical to TRBD2. The V and J ends lost 4 bases and 2 bases, in that order; junction bases with no gene match: 4. The CDR3 has 15 amino acids. Germline CDR1 reads DFQATT; CDR2 reads SNEGSKA (reference sequence). CDR3 protein: CSATRTSGPYNEQFF. The CDR3 bases are TGCAGTGCTACGAGGACTAGCGGGCCCTACAATGAGCAGTTCTTC.